This TCR beta chain was documented in a study of blood T cells in healthy people across ages (dated by TCRdb to between 2015 and 2017). Some background on the complete study: In model experiments, roughly one uniquely barcoded TCR beta cDNA molecule per two T cells was captured by template switching. Two additional independent replicas of 1 million unique cDNA reads from the same blood draw were analyzed for two donors (one aged 18 to 30 and one aged 80 or older). Donors were grouped into four age groups: young (average about 15 years), middle-aged (roughly 37), aged (over 55) and long-lived (about 82). Age-related changes in TCR beta repertoire diversity were measured in the study by deep sequencing normalized with unique cDNA molecular identifiers. Findings and caveats that apply to the study as a whole: Compared with the aged group, more naive CD4+ T cells, fewer expanded clones and increased TCR diversity were shown by the long-lived group, suggesting age selection. Observed TCR beta diversity correlated strongly with the percentage of naive T cells measured by flow cytometry. Donor CMV infection status was unknown, potentially confounding age-related changes in expanded clonotypes. Estimates of total diversity based on one million sequenced T cells were considered lower bounds and underestimates. Because profiling used bulk unsorted PBMCs, naive and antigen-experienced compartments could not be compared conclusively. As age increased, observed TCR beta diversity per million T cells dropped in a roughly linear way, and a significant reduction was already evident by age roughly 40.

Donors were 30 to 45 systemically healthy Caucasian individuals from Russia aged roughly 6 to 90 years. Each donor gave 8 to 10 milliliters of peripheral blood, collected into EDTA-treated Vacutainer tubes. PBMCs were isolated by Ficoll-Paque density-gradient centrifugation, with at least 7 million obtained per sample. Total RNA, at least 5.5 micrograms per sample, was extracted from PBMCs with Trizol reagent. For every donor, flow cytometry on a PBMC aliquot measured the percentage of naive CD45RAhigh/CD27high T cells. A few counts support this clonotype. Its antigen is not yet known. Base qualities were left out, and no much larger clone turns up one base away. Libraries were made using 5' RACE. This sample was sequenced with an Illumina HiSeq 2500. The second PCR ran for roughly 7 to 11 cycles and used a J-beta primer mix along with a sample-barcoded 5' primer. A template-switch 5' adaptor carrying 12 random nucleotides introduced a unique molecular identifier onto each TCR beta cDNA molecule. Each sample yielded at least 2.5 million CDR3-containing paired-end reads. All of the RNA was converted into first-strand cDNA using the Mint cDNA synthesis kit, with a TRBC-specific oligonucleotide serving as the primer. Following uracil-DNA glycosylase treatment, a first 18-cycle PCR with universal primers M1SS and BC2_uni_R was performed on all cDNA. Per the source publication's procedure: Normalization of each sample was performed by random selection of 1 million high-quality reads, each carrying a distinct molecular identifier. Instead of being binned into consensus sequences, reads with shared molecular identifiers were discarded. MiTCR, run with a Q25 quality threshold and the strictest error-elimination algorithm, handled CDR3 identification, clonotype clustering and error correction. Lower-bound total TCR beta diversity was estimated with a nonparametric unseen species model using Euler transformation. TCRdb applied fastp at Q25 and MiXCR to the public reads, then kept only in-frame beta chains. Rows matching on CDR3 protein sequence are summarized as one entry with the most common DNA and genes. TCRdb's processing, not the authors' own work, is the source of the V and J calls. Recorded for this sample are approximately 900,000 distinct CDR3 sequences; 25% to 35% of them occurred a single time. In total, the top ten clones hold about 9.4% of the sample.

Reading from cysteine to phenylalanine, the CDR3 counts 14 amino acids. Only CDR3 DNA remains: 42 bases, in frame from the first base. Trimming accounts for 6 bases at V and 9 bases at J, while the number of junction bases matched to no gene is 9. The germline V gene specifies LGHNA as CDR1 and YNFKEQ as CDR2. The data also belong to a second study, concerning T cells of mothers and their children. Reported in the second study: Nine systemically healthy Caucasian individuals served as donors, namely three mothers together with their six children. cDNA synthesis consumed the entire amount of extracted RNA, loaded at about 1.6 ug RNA in each 15 ul reaction. In the second PCR, sample barcodes and 2-4 random nucleotides were introduced via the M1S primer. Over 8 million TCR beta CDR3 reads came from each mother, compared with about 3.2 million reads from each child. Thymic selection shapes the output of TCR recombination in a similar way in related and unrelated pairs, and inherited differences have a minor effect. Normalized repertoire overlap in related mother-child pairs was always slightly higher than in unrelated mother-child pairs, but the difference was never significant. Persistent microchimeric T cell clones were not detected, at a sensitivity of around 99 clones per million clonotypes. In the study, deep NGS was used to compare the TCR beta repertoires of mothers and children, and features distinguishing related mother-child pairs from unrelated individuals were sought. On average, the children were about 12 +/- 4 years old, while the mothers were about 40 +/- 4 years old. Libraries were sequenced on Illumina HiSeq 2000 with 100+100 nt paired-end reads after adapter ligation with NEBNext reagents. To prevent cross-contamination, the mother and child libraries were prepared a month apart and were sequenced in separate runs. Between about 500,000 and 2,100,000 distinct TCR beta clonotypes were identified per donor. Naive TCR beta clonotypes were estimated from low-frequency clonotypes matched to each donor's FACS-determined naive share, without sorting.

The chain was built from TRBV4-2 and TRBJ2-1, and 9 junction bases match TRBD2. The specimen was blood. The clonotype originates from a woman in her 40s in good health. The DNA sequence follows: TGTGCCAGCAGGGCGGGGGGGCCATGGGGTGAGCAGTTCTTC. It specifies CASRAGGPWGEQFF.